The entry below describes one TCR beta chain. The antigen is undetermined. Produced via immunoSEQ multiplex PCR; TCRdb's table is partial and in-frame only. The profile shows millions of clones, approximately 94% of them singletons. The CDR3 sequence is 16 residues long. The germline V gene has CDR1 SNHLY and CDR2 FYNNEI. With 2 bases removed from V and 4 bases from J, the gap between germline ends came to 16 bases. These data come from a study of shared clonotypes between healthy human individuals. Study results and caveats: Generation probabilities of non-shared clonotypes were lower (relative to those shared by all four donors).

The sequenced sample was naive CD4+ T cells sorted from blood. The subset denotes: CD45RA+ positively selected. This clonotype was obtained from a man between 18 and 35 years old in good health. The chain is built from TRBV2 and TRBJ2-3; a possible D gene is TRBD1 (6 bases). The CDR3 loop reads CASSEFGGTGSDTQYF. CDR3 bases: TGTGCCAGCAGTGAATTTGGGGGCACGGGTTCAGATACGCAGTATTTT.